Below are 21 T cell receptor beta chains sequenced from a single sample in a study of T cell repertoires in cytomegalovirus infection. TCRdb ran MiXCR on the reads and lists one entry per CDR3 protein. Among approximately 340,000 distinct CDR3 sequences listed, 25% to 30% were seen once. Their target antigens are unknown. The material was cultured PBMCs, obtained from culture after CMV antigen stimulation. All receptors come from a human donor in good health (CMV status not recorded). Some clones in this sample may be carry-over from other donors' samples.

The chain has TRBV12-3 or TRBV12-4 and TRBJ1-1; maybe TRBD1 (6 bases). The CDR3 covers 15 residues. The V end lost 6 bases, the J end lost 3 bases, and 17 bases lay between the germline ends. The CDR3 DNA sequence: TGTGCCAGCAGATGGGGTGGGGGCACCTACACTGAAGCTTTCTTT. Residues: CASRWGGGTYTEAFF.

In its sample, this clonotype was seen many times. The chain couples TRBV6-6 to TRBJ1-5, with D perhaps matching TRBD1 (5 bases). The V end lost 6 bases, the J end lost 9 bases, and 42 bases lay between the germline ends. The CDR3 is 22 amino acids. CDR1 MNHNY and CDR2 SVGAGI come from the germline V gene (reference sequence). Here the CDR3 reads CASRSLVGAGTASHMGNLPQHF. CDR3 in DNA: TGTGCCAGCAGATCGTTGGTGGGTGCCGGGACGGCAAGTCATATGGGCAATTTGCCCCAGCATTTT.

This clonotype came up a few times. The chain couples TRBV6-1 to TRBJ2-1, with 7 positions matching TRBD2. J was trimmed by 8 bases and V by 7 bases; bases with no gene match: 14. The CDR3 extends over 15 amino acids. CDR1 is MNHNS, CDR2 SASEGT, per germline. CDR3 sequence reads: CASTHPRAGRDEQFF. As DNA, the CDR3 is TGTGCCAGCACCCATCCAAGGGCAGGGAGGGATGAGCAGTTCTTC.

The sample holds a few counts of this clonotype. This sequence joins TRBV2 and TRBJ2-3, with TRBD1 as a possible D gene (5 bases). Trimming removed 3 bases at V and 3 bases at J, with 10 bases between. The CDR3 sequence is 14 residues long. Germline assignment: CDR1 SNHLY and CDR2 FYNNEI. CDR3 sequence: CASSDPDTTDTQYF. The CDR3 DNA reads TGTGCCAGCAGTGACCCGGACACTACAGATACGCAGTATTTT.

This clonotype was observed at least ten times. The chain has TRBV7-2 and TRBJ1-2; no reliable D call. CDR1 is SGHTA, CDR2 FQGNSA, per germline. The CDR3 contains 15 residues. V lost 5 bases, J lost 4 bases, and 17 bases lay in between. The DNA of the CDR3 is TGTGCCAGCAGCCTCCGGGAGGGCGAGGCCTATGGCTACACCTTC. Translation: CASSLREGEAYGYTF.

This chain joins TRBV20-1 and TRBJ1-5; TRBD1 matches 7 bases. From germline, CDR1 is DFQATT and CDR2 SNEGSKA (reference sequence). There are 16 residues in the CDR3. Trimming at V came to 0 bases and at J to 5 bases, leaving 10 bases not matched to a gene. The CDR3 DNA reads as TGCAGTGCTAGAGAGGGAGGGGGCAAAGGCGATCAGCCCCAGCATTTT. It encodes CSAREGGGKGDQPQHF.

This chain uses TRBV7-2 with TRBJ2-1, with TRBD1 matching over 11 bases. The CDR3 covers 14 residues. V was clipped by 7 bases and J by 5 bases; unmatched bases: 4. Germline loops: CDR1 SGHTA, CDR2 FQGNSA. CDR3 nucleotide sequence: TGTGCCAGCATCGGGACAGGGGGACACAATGAGCAGTTCTTC. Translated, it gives CASIGTGGHNEQFF.

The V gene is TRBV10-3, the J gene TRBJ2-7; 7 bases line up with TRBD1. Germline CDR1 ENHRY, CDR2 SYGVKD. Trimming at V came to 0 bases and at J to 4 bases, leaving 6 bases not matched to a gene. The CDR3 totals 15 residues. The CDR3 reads CAISESPGQIYEQYF. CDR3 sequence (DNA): TGTGCCATCAGTGAGTCCCCGGGACAGATTTACGAGCAGTACTTC.

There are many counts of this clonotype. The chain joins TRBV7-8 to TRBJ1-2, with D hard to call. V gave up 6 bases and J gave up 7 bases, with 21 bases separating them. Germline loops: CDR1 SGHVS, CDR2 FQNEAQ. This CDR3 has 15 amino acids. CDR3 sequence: CASRPEAGSTLGYTF. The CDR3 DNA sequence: TGTGCCAGCAGACCTGAAGCAGGTTCCACCCTTGGCTACACCTTC.

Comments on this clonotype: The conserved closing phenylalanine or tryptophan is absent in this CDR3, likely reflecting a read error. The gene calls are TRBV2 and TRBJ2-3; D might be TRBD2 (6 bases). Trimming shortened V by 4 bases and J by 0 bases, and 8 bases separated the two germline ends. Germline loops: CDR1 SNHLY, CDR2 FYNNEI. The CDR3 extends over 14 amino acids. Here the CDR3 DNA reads TGTGCCAGCAGTGTTGGGACTAGCACAGATACGCAGTATTTA. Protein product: CASSVGTSTDTQYL.

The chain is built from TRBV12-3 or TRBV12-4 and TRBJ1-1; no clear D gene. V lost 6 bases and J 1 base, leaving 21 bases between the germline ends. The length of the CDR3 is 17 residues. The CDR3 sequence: CASRVHRLRTENTEAFF. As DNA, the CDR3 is TGTGCCAGCAGGGTCCACAGATTACGGACCGAGAACACTGAAGCTTTCTTT.

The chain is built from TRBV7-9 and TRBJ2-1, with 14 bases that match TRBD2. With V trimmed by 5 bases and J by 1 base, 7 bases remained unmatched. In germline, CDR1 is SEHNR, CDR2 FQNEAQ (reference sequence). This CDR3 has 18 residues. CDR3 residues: CASSPATSGRDSYNEQFF. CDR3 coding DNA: TGTGCCAGCAGCCCGGCGACTAGCGGGAGGGATTCCTACAATGAGCAGTTCTTC.

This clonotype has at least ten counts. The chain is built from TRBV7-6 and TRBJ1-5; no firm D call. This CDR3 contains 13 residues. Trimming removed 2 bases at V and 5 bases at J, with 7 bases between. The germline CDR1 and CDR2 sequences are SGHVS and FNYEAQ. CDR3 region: CASSLSRHQPQHF. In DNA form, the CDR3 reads TGTGCCAGCAGCTTAAGCAGGCATCAGCCCCAGCATTTT.

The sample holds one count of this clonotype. The CDR3 nucleotides read TGTGCCAGCAGCCACGGACAGGGGGTCACTGAAGCTTTCTTT. It codes for CASSHGQGVTEAFF. The J gene is TRBJ1-1, the V gene TRBV3-1, with 10 bases lining up with TRBD1. From germline, CDR1 is LGHDT and CDR2 YNNKEL (reference sequence). Trimming took 3 bases from V and 4 from J; bases not matched to a gene: 2. The CDR3 sequence is 14 residues long.

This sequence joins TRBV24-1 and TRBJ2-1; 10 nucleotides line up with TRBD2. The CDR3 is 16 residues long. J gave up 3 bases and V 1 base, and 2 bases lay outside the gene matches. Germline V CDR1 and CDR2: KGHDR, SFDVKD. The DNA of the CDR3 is TGTGCCACCAGTGATTTAGAGCGGGGGGGCTACAATGAGCAGTTCTTC. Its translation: CATSDLERGGYNEQFF.

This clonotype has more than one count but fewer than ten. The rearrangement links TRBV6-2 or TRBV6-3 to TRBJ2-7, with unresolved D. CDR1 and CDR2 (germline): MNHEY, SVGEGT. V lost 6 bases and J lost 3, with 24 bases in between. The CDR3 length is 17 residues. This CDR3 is CASRAHLITPPRYEQYF. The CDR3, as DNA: TGTGCCAGCAGGGCGCATCTCATCACACCCCCGCGCTACGAGCAGTACTTC.

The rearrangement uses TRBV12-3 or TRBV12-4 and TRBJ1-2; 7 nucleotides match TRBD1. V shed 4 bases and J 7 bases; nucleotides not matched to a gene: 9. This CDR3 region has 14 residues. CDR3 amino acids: CASSYRTGDGGYTF. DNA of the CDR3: TGTGCCAGCAGTTATAGAACAGGGGACGGTGGCTACACCTTC.

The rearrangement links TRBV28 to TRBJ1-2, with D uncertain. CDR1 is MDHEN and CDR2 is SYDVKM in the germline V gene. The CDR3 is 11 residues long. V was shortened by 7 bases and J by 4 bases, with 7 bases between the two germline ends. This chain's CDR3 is CASTATYGYTF. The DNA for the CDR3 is TGTGCCAGCACCGCAACCTATGGCTACACCTTC.

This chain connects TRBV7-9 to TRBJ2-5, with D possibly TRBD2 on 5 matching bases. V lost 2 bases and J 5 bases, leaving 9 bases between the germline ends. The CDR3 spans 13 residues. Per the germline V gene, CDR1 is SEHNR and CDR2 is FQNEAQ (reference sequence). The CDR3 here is CASSLNSGETQYF. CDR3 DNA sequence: TGTGCCAGCAGCTTAAATTCGGGGGAGACCCAGTACTTC.

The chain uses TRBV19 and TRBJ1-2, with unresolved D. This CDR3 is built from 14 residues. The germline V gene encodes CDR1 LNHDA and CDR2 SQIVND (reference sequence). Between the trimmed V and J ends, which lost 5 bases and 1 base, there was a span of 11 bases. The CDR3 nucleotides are TGTGCCAGTAGTGGTAACCCCAATAACTATGGCTACACCTTC. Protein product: CASSGNPNNYGYTF.

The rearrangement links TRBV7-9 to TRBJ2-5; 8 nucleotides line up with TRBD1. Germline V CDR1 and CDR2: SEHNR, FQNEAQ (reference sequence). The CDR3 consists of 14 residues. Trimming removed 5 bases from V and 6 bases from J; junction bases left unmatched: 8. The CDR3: CASSPRGTGKTQYF. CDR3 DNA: TGTGCCAGCAGCCCCCGAGGGACAGGAAAGACCCAGTACTTC. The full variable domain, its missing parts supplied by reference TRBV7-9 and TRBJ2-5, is DTGVSQNPRHKITKRGQNVTFRCDPISEHNRLYWYRQTLGQGPEFLTYFQNEAQLEKSRLLSDRFSAERPKGSFSTLEIQRTEQGDSAMYLCASSPRGTGKTQYFGPGTRLLVL.